This TCR beta chain emerged from a study of T cells in narcolepsy. Background on the study: Healthy controls were enrolled alongside patients with narcolepsy type 1 or type 2.

Libraries were prepared by immunoSEQ multiplex PCR; TCRdb keeps only in-frame clonotypes and omits some of them. The data hold roughly 30,000 clones, with about four fifths observed a single time. About this clone itself: Antigen unknown.

Study outcomes and limitations: In some patient and control memory CD4+ samples, autoreactive clones were absent. Blood of same and different patients, but not healthy controls, reportedly held recurring autoreactive clonotypes. Same-patient CSF and blood CD4+ T cell clonotypes included HCRT-specific and TRIB2-specific autoreactive ones.

Sequencing was done on a sample of memory (CD45RA-) CD4+ T cells from blood. This receptor was obtained from a human donor in good health.

The CDR3 protein is CASSAVGGYEQYF. CDR3 in DNA: TGTGCCAGCAGTGCCGTCGGCGGCTACGAGCAGTACTTC. This chain uses TRBV6-1 with TRBJ2-7; D uncertain. Germline CDR1 and CDR2: MNHNS and SASEGT. This CDR3 spans 13 amino acids. Trimming stripped 4 bases from V and 3 bases from J, with 10 bases between.